This T cell receptor beta chain is drawn from a study of shared clonotypes between healthy human individuals. The germline CDR1 and CDR2 sequences are SEHNR and FQNEAQ (reference sequence). The CDR3 has 15 amino acids. The germline V and J ends were trimmed by 2 bases and 3 bases, with 13 bases remaining between them. Clones were read by immunoSEQ multiplex PCR, and TCRdb kept only the in-frame ones, dropping some. The sample contains 400,000 to 600,000 clones, about three quarters of which appear only once. V is TRBV7-9 and J is TRBJ1-2; D gene unclear. Sequencing used PBMCs. This TCR came from a woman aged 40 to 50 in good health. Some clones in this sample may be carry-over from other donors' samples. CDR3 residues: CASSLPEAGYYGYTF. In nucleotides, the CDR3 is TGTGCCAGCAGCTTACCTGAGGCAGGATACTATGGCTACACCTTC. The variable domain in full, with the rest retrieved from reference TRBV7-9 and TRBJ1-2, is DTGVSQNPRHKITKRGQNVTFRCDPISEHNRLYWYRQTLGQGPEFLTYFQNEAQLEKSRLLSDRFSAERPKGSFSTLEIQRTEQGDSAMYLCASSLPEAGYYGYTFGSGTRLTVV.